This T cell receptor beta chain was captured in a study of identical twins. With 5 bases clipped from V and 1 base from J, the junction kept 9 bases outside the gene matches. Germline-derived CDR1 and CDR2 are SGHAT and FQNNGV. The CDR3 covers 16 residues. This clonotype came up a few times. TCRdb re-derived calls from the 5' RACE reads in MiXCR, one entry per CDR3 protein. This sample has hundreds of thousands of distinct CDR3 sequences, with around 10% found just once. The sample comprised memory (CD45RO+) T cells sorted from blood. J is TRBJ2-5 and V is TRBV11-2; 8 nucleotides match TRBD2. The sequence came from a woman under 30 in good health. CDR3 sequence reads: CASSGGLARVQETQYF. In DNA form, the CDR3 reads TGTGCCAGCAGCGGTGGACTAGCTCGAGTCCAAGAGACCCAGTACTTC.